This T cell receptor (beta chain) originates from a study of CD8 T cells in ankylosing spondylitis. Study findings and constraints: Seemingly distinctive of ankylosing spondylitis blood was a TCR beta motif formed by eight highly homologous variants.

This clonotype was counted at least ten times. Its antigen is not known. Generation of TCR beta libraries employed quantitative 5'-RACE incorporating molecular barcodes. TCRdb independently ran MiXCR on the 5' RACE reads; one entry per CDR3 protein. The data hold fewer than 400,000 distinct CDR3 sequences, with around 8% observed a single time. Trimming shortened V by 0 bases and J by 9 bases, and 13 bases separated the two germline ends. The germline V gene has CDR1 SGDLS and CDR2 YYNGEE. This CDR3 has 14 amino acids. Input material: blood, either unsorted or a sorted T cell fraction (not recorded which). The receptor was derived from a male donor with ankylosing spondylitis. The chain links TRBV9 to TRBJ2-1; D may be TRBD2 (6 bases). CDR3 sequence: CASSVVGGLSEQFF. CDR3 DNA: TGTGCCAGCAGCGTAGTTGGGGGACTGAGTGAGCAGTTCTTC.